A selection of T cell receptor beta chains follows, all from one sample in a study of hypomethylating agent response in myelodysplastic syndrome. Profiled with immunoSEQ multiplex PCR; TCRdb holds only in-frame clones, not every one. The sample records roughly 5,400 clones, about 90% being singletons. The input for sequencing was bone marrow, taken before or after starting hypomethylating agent treatment for myelodysplastic syndrome (not recorded which). The receptors were sampled from a human donor with myelodysplastic syndrome. Each CDR3 is given with its conserved first and last residue. A D gene is named only where the DNA matches it firmly. Clone sizes are given selectively: once, few, many, or a class where the clone is expanded.

CDR3 DNA | CDR3 protein | V gene | clone size | J gene | D gene
TGTGCCAGCAGCTTACGACTAGACGAGCAGTACTTC | CASSLRLDEQYF | TRBV7-9 | NA | TRBJ2-7 | NA
TGTGCCAGCAGTGAATTGCCCAGGGGGCGAGGTGAAGCTTTCTTT | CASSELPRGRGEAFF | TRBV6-1 | NA | TRBJ1-1 | TRBD1
TGCGCCAGCAGCCCCGTTGGGGGGGGCGATCCTGGAAACACCATATATTTT | CASSPVGGGDPGNTIYF | TRBV5-1 | NA | TRBJ1-3 | NA
TGTGCCAGCAGCCTATTAAAGGGAATGGGCAATGAGCAGTTCTTC | CASSLLKGMGNEQFF | TRBV7-2 | NA | TRBJ2-1 | NA
TGCGCCAGCAGCCAAGTCGGAGGGGTAGGTAATCCACCCCTCCACTTT | CASSQVGGVGNPPLHF | TRBV4-1 | NA | TRBJ1-6 | NA
TGTGCCAGCAGCTTAGGGTCGGCGAACGAGCAGTACTTC | CASSLGSANEQYF | TRBV7-9 | NA | TRBJ2-7 | NA
TGTGCCAGCCAGTACGGGACAGGGGAGCTGTTTTTT | CASQYGTGELFF | TRBV2 | NA | TRBJ2-2 | NA
TGTGCCAGCAGCCTGGCGGCGGCGAACACTGAAGCTTTCTTT | CASSLAAANTEAFF | TRBV5-8 | NA | TRBJ1-1 | NA
TGTGCCAGCAGGACGACAGGGGAGAACTATGGCTACACCTTC | CASRTTGENYGYTF | TRBV6-1 | NA | TRBJ1-2 | TRBD1
TGTGCCAGCACCCGGGGACTCGGAGAGACCCAGTACTTC | CASTRGLGETQYF | TRBV2 | NA | TRBJ2-5 | NA
TGTGCCACCAGCAGAGATAGGGCCACCGGGGGCTACACCTTC | CATSRDRATGGYTF | TRBV15 | NA | TRBJ1-2 | NA
TGCGCCAGCAGCTTGAGACCCTCGGGGTCCGGAAACACCATATATTTT | CASSLRPSGSGNTIYF | TRBV5-1 | NA | TRBJ1-3 | NA
TGTGCCAGCAGTGAGCCCAGGGGTGCGAACATTCAGTACTTC | CASSEPRGANIQYF | TRBV6-1 | NA | TRBJ2-4 | NA
TGTGCCAGCAGTGAAATAGGGGACACCATATATTTT | CASSEIGDTIYF | TRBV6-1 | NA | TRBJ1-3 | NA
TGTGCCAGCAGCCATCAGGGGGGAGACACTGAAGCTTTCTTT | CASSHQGGDTEAFF | TRBV4-2 | few | TRBJ1-1 | TRBD1
TGTGCCAGCAGCCAGGTCCCGGGACTAGCGGGGCAGTACTTC | CASSQVPGLAGQYF | TRBV7-6 | few | TRBJ2-7 | TRBD2
TGTGCCAGTAGTACTAGGACATTGGGGACTGAAGCTTTCTTT | CASSTRTLGTEAFF | TRBV19 | NA | TRBJ1-1 | NA
TGTGCCAGCTCACCACCGTGCACTAGAAGCGGGGCTCCACTAGAACCCTACGAGCAGTACTTC | CASSPPCTRSGAPLEPYEQYF | TRBV18 | NA | TRBJ2-7 | TRBD2
TGTGCCAGCAGCTCCCCAGCCTCTGGAAACACCATATATTTT | CASSSPASGNTIYF | TRBV5-4 | NA | TRBJ1-3 | NA
TGTGCCAGCAGTTTTTTTCGGGGTCGGGGCTACACCTTC | CASSFFRGRGYTF | TRBV28 | once | TRBJ1-2 | NA
TGTGCCAGCAGTGAAGCGAGTAGCGGGACCAGCCGACGCACAGATACGCAGTATTTT | CASSEASSGTSRRTDTQYF | TRBV6-1 | NA | TRBJ2-3 | TRBD2
TGCAGCGTTGATGGTGGACAGGGAGAGCTTGTTACAGATACGCAGTATTTT | CSVDGGQGELVTDTQYF | TRBV29-1 | NA | TRBJ2-3 | TRBD1
TGTGCCAGCAGTCGTACGGAGGGGGGTGGGAATACGCAGTATTTT | CASSRTEGGGNTQYF | TRBV7-2 | NA | TRBJ2-3 | NA
TGCGCCAGCAGCTTGGGAGGGACAGTTAACTATGGCTACACCTTC | CASSLGGTVNYGYTF | TRBV5-1 | NA | TRBJ1-2 | TRBD1
TGCGCCAGCAGCTTGGTGGGACAGGCTGGAAACACCATATATTTT | CASSLVGQAGNTIYF | TRBV5-1 | NA | TRBJ1-3 | TRBD1
TGTGCCTGGAGTGAATGGGGGAGAGACAATGAGCAGTTCTTC | CAWSEWGRDNEQFF | TRBV30 | NA | TRBJ2-1 | NA
TGTGCCAGCAGCGGATTAACAGGGTACTCTGGGGCCAACGTCCTGACTTTC | CASSGLTGYSGANVLTF | TRBV9 | NA | TRBJ2-6 | NA
TGCGCCAGCAGTCGGGGGGATGGTGCCGGGGAGCTGTTTTTT | CASSRGDGAGELFF | TRBV5-1 | NA | TRBJ2-2 | TRBD2